This entry lists 5 T cell receptor beta chains sequenced from one sample in a study of cytomegalovirus exposure and HLA in healthy donors. PCR primers comprised 60 Vbeta and 13 Jbeta primers. The assay was immunoSEQ multiplex PCR, and TCRdb's table has in-frame clones only and misses some. The sample lists 95,000 to 110,000 clones, roughly 79% occurring once. The sample taken for sequencing was PBMCs. These receptors all stem from a man aged 45-60 years in good health and CMV-seropositive.

The chain recombines TRBV5-1 with TRBJ2-1; perhaps TRBD2 as D (6 bases). The germline CDR1 and CDR2 sequences are SGHRS and YFSETQ. This CDR3 has 15 residues. The V end lost 10 bases, the J end lost 7 bases, and 24 bases lay between the germline ends. CDR3 nucleotide sequence: TGCGCCTCCTTGCTCGCTCCGGGACTGAGGAATGAGCAGTTCTTC. This encodes CASLLAPGLRNEQFF.

This chain joins TRBV11-2 and TRBJ2-3, with 7 nucleotides matching TRBD1. Germline-derived CDR1 and CDR2 are SGHAT and FQNNGV. The CDR3 is 16 amino acids. After removal of 5 bases from V and 0 bases from J, the junction contained 8 bases not matched to a gene. The CDR3, as DNA: TGTGCCAGCAGCCCCCACGGGACAGACAGCACAGATACGCAGTATTTT. This encodes CASSPHGTDSTDTQYF.

This chain links TRBV4-2 with TRBJ2-1; 13 positions match TRBD2. The ends lost 4 bases at V and 12 bases at J; junction bases unmatched: 15. Germline CDR1 is LGHNA and CDR2 is YNFKEQ. The CDR3 is made up of 17 amino acids. CDR3 nucleotide sequence: TGTGCCAGCAGCCTCACCCGACCCGGACTAGCGGGAGATAGGCAGTTCTTC. Protein: CASSLTRPGLAGDRQFF.

The V call is TRBV6-5, the J call TRBJ2-3; 14 nucleotides match TRBD2. In germline, CDR1 is MNHEY, CDR2 SVGAGI. The junction had 6 bases not matched to a gene; V was cut back by 6 bases and J by 7 bases. The CDR3 is 15 amino acids. CDR3 DNA sequence: TGTGCCAGCAGGCGACTAGCGGGAGGGCGGTATACGCAGTATTTT. It codes for CASRRLAGGRYTQYF.

V usage is TRBV10-3 and J usage is TRBJ2-1, with TRBD2 identical over 11 bases. Germline assignment: CDR1 ENHRY and CDR2 SYGVKD. This CDR3 region has 20 residues. The V gene end was trimmed by 6 bases and the J gene end by 0 bases; junction bases not matched to a gene: 16. The CDR3 spells CAIRPNSGRATRSSYNEQFF. The CDR3, as DNA: TGTGCCATCAGGCCTAATAGCGGGAGGGCTACTAGGAGCTCCTACAATGAGCAGTTCTTC.